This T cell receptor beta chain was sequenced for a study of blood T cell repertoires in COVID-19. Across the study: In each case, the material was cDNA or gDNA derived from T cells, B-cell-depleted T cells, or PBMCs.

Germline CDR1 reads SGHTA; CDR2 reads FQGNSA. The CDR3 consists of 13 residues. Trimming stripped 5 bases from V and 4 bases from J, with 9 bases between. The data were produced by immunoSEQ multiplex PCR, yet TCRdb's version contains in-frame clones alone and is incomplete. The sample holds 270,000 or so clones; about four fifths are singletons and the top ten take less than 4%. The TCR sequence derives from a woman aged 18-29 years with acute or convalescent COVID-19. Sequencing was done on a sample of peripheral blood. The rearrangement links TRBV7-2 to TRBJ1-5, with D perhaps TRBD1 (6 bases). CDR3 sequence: CASSVRGNQPQHF. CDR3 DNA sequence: TGTGCCAGCAGCGTCAGGGGAAATCAGCCCCAGCATTTT.